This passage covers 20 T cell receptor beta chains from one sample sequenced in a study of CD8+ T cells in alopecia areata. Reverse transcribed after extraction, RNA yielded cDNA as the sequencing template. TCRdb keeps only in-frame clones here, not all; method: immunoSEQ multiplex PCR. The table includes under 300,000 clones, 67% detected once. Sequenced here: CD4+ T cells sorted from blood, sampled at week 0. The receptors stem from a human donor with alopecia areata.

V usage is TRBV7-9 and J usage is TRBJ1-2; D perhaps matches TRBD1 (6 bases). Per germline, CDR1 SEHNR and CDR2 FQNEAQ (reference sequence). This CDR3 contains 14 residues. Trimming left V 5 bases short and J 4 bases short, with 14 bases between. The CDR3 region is CASSIQGVLYGYTF. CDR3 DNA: TGTGCCAGCAGCATACAGGGAGTACTCTATGGCTACACCTTC.

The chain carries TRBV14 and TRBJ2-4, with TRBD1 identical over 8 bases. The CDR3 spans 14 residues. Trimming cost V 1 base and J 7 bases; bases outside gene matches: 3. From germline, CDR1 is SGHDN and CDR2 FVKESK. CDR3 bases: TGTGCCAGCAGCCAAGGAACAGGGGGGAACATTCAGTACTTC. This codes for CASSQGTGGNIQYF.

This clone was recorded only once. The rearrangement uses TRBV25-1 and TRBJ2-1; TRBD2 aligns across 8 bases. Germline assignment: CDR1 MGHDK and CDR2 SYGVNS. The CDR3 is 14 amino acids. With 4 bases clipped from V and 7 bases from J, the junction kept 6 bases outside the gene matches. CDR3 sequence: CASSVQLAVNEQFF. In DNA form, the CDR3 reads TGTGCCAGCAGTGTTCAACTAGCGGTGAATGAGCAGTTCTTC.

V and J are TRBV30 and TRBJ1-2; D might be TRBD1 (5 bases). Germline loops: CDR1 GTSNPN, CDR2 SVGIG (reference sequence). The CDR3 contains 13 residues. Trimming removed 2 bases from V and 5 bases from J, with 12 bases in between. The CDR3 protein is CAWSSTGGYGYTF. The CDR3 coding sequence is TGTGCCTGGAGTTCCACCGGGGGATATGGCTACACCTTC.

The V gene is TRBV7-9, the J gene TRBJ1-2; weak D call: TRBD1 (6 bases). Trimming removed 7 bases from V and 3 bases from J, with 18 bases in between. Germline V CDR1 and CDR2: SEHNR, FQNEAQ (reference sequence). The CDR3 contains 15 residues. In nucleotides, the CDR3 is TGTGCCAGCACCCCGCGGGGGGCTCTAGACTATGGCTACACCTTC. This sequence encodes CASTPRGALDYGYTF.

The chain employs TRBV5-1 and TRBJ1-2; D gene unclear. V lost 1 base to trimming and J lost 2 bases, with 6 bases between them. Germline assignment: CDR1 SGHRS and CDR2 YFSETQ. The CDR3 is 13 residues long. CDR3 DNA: TGCGCCAGCAGCTTGCCAGACAACTATGGCTACACCTTC. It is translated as CASSLPDNYGYTF. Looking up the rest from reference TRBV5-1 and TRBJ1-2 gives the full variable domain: KAGVTQTPRYLIKTRGQQVTLSCSPISGHRSVSWYQQTPGQGLQFLFEYFSETQRNKGNFPGRFSGRQFSNSRSEMNVSTLELGDSALYLCASSLPDNYGYTFGSGTRLTVV.

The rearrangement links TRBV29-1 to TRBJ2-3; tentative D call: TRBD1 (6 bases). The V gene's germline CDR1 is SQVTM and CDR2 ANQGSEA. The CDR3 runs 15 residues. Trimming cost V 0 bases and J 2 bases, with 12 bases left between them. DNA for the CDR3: TGCAGCGTTGAAGATCTGGACAGACTCACAGATACGCAGTATTTT. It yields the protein CSVEDLDRLTDTQYF.

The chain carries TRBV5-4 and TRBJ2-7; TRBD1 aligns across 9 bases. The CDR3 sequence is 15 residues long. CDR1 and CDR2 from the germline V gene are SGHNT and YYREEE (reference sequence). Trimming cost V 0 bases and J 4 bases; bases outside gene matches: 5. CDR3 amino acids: CASSLAQGAWYEQYF. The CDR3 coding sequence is TGTGCCAGCAGCTTGGCACAGGGGGCTTGGTACGAGCAGTACTTC.

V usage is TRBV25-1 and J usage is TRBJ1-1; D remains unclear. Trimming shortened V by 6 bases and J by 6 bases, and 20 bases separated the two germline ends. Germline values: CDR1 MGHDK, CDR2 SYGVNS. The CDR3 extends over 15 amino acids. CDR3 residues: CASSNLVGERAEAFF. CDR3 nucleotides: TGTGCCAGCAGCAACCTGGTCGGAGAGAGGGCTGAAGCTTTCTTT.

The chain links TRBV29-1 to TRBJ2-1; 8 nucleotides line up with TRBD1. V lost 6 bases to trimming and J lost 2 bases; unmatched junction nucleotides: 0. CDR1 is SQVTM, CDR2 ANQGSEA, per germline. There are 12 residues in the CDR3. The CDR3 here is CSVTGAYNEQFF. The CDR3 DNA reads TGCAGCGTGACAGGGGCCTACAATGAGCAGTTCTTC.

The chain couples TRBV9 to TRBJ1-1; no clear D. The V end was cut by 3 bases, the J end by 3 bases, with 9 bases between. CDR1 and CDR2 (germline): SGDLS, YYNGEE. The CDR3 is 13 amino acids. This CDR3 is CASSAQEDTEAFF. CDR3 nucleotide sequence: TGTGCCAGCAGCGCTCAGGAGGACACTGAAGCTTTCTTT.

CDR3: CASSTQGTPEQFF. CDR3 coding DNA: TGTGCCAGTAGTACCCAGGGGACCCCCGAACAGTTCTTC. The rearrangement links TRBV19 to TRBJ2-1; possibly TRBD1 for D (6 bases). The V gene's germline CDR1 is LNHDA and CDR2 SQIVND (reference sequence). The CDR3 sequence is 13 residues long. V lost 4 bases, J lost 13 bases, and 17 bases lay in between.

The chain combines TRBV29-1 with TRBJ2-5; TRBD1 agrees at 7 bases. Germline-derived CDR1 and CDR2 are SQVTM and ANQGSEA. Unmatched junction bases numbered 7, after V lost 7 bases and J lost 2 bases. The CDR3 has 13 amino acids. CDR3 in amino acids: CSAGIRGQETQYF. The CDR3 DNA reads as TGCAGCGCCGGAATCAGGGGGCAAGAGACCCAGTACTTC.

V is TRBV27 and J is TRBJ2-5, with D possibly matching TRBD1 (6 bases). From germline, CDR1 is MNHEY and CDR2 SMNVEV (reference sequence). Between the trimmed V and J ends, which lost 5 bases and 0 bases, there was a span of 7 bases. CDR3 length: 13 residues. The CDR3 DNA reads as TGTGCCAGCAGTGGACAGAACCAAGAGACCCAGTACTTC. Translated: CASSGQNQETQYF.

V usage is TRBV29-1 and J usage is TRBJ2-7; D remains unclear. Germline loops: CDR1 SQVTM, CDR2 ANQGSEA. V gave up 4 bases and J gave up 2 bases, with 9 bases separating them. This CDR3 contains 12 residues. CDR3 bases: TGCAGCGTTGTTACGAGAGCCTACGAGCAGTACTTC. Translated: CSVVTRAYEQYF.

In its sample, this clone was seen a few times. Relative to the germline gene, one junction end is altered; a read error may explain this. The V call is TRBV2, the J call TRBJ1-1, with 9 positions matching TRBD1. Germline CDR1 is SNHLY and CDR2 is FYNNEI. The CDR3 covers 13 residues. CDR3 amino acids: CASSEGQGTTNGF. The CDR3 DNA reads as TGTGCCAGCAGTGAGGGACAGGGAACCACGAACGGGTTT.

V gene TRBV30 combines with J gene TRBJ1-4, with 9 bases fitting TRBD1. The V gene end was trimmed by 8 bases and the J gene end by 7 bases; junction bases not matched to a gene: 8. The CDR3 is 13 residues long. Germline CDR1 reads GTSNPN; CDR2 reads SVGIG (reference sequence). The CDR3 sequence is CALGGQGREKLFF. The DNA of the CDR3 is TGTGCCCTGGGGGGACAGGGTCGTGAAAAACTGTTTTTT.

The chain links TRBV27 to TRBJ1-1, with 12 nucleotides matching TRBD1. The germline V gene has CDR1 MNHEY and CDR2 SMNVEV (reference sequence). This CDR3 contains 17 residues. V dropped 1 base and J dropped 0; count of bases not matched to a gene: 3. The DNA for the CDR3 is TGTGCCAGCAGTTTATTTGGGACAGGGGGCATGAACACTGAAGCTTTCTTT. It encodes CASSLFGTGGMNTEAFF.

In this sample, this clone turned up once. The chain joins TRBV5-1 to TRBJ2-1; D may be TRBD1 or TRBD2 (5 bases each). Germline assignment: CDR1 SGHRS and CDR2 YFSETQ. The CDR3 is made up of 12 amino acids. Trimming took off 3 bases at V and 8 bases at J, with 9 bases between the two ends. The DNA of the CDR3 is TGCGCCAGCAGCTCCCGGGGCGATGAGCAGTTCTTC. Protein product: CASSSRGDEQFF.

In nucleotides, the CDR3 is TGCAGCACGACAGGGGCTGGAGATACGCAGTATTTT. Residues: CSTTGAGDTQYF. The chain joins TRBV29-1 to TRBJ2-3; TRBD1 matches 8 bases. V shed 8 bases, J shed 5 bases, and the junction held 6 bases outside the gene matches. There are 12 residues in the CDR3. The germline V gene has CDR1 SQVTM and CDR2 ANQGSEA.